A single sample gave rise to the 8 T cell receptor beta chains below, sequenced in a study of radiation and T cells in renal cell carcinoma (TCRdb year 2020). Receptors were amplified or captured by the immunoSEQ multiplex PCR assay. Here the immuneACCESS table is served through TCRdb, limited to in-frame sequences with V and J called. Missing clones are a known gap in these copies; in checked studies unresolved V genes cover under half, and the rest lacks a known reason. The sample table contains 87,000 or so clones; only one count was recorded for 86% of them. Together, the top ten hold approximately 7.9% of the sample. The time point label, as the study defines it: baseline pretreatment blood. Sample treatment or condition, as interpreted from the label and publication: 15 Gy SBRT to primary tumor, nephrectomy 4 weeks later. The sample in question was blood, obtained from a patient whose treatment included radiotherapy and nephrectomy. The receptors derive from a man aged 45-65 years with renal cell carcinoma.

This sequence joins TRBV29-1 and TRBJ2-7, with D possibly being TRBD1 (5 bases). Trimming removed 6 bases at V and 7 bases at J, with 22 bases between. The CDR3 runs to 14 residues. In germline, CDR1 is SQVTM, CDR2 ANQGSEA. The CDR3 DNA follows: TGCAGCGTGGGTAGGGGAACATCGGTTGGGGAGCAGTACTTC. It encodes CSVGRGTSVGEQYF.

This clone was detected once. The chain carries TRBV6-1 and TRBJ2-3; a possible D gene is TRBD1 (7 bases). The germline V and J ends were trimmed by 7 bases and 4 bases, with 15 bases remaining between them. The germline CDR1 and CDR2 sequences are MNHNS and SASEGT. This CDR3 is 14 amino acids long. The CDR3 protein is CASTQGGSSDTQYF. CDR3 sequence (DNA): TGTGCCAGCACCCAGGGGGGCAGCTCAGATACGCAGTATTTT.

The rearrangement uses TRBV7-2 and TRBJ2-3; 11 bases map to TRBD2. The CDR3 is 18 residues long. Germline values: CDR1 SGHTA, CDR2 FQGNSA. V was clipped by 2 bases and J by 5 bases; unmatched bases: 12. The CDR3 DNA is TGTGCCAGCAGCTTAAGTTGGGCTAGCGGGGGGCGGGGAGATACGCAGTATTTT. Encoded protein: CASSLSWASGGRGDTQYF.

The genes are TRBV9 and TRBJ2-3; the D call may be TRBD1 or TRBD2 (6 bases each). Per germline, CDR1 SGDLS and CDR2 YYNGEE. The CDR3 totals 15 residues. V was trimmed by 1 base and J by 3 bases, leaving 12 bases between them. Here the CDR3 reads CASSVRGGRTDTQYF. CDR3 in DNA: TGTGCCAGCAGCGTACGTGGGGGGCGTACAGATACGCAGTATTTT.

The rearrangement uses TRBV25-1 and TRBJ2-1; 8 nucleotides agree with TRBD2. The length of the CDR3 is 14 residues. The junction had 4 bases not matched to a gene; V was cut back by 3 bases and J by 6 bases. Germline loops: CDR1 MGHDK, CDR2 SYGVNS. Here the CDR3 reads CASSDGGAGNEQFF. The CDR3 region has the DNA TGTGCCAGCAGTGACGGGGGGGCCGGCAATGAGCAGTTCTTC.

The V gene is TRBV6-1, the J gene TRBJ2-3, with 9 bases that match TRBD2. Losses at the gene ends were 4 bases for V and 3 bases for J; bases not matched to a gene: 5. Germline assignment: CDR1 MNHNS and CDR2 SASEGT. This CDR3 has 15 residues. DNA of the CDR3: TGTGCCAGCAGTGGTTATAGCGGGAGAACAGATACGCAGTATTTT. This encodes CASSGYSGRTDTQYF.

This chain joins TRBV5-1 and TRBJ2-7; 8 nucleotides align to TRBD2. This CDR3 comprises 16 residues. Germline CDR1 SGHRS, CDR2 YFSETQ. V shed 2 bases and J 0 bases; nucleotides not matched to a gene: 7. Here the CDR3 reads CASSFASGFSSYEQYF. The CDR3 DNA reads TGCGCCAGCAGCTTCGCTAGCGGGTTCAGCTCCTACGAGCAGTACTTC.

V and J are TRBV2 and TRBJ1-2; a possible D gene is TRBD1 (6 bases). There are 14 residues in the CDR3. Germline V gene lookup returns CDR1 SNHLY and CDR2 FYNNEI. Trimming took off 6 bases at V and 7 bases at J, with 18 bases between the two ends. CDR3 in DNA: TGTGCCAGCAGCGGGATCCAGGGGTACGGTGGCTACACCTTC. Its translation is CASSGIQGYGGYTF.